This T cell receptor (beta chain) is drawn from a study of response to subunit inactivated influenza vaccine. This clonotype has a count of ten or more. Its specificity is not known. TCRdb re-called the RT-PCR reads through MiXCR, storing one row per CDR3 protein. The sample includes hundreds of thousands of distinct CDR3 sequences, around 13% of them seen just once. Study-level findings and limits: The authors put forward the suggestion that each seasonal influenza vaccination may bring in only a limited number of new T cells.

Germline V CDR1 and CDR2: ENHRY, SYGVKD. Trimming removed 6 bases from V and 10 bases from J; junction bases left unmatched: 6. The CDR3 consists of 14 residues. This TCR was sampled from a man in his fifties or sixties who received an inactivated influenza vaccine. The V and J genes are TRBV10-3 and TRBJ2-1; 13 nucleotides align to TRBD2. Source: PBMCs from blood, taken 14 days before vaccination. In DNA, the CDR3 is TGTGCCATCAGGACTAGCGGGGGGTACGGCGAGCAGTTCTTC. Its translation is CAIRTSGGYGEQFF.